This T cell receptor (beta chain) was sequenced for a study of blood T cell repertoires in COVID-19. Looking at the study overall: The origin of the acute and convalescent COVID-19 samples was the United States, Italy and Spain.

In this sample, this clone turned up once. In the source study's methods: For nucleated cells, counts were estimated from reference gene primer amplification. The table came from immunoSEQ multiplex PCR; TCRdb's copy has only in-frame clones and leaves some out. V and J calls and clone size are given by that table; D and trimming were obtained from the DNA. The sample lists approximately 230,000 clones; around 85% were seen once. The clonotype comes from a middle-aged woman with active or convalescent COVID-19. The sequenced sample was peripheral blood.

CDR3 sequence: CATRRTGVQPQHF. The CDR3, as DNA: TGTGCCACCCGACGGACGGGGGTACAGCCCCAGCATTTT. This sequence joins TRBV12-3 or TRBV12-4 and TRBJ1-5; perhaps TRBD1 as D (5 bases). The CDR3 is made up of 13 amino acids. V lost 10 bases to trimming and J lost 7 bases, with 17 bases between them.